This T cell receptor (beta chain) derives from a study of blood T cell repertoires in COVID-19. Study in general: The origin of the acute and convalescent COVID-19 samples was the United States, Italy and Spain.

This clone was seen repeatedly, ten times or more. V was clipped by 11 bases and J by 0 bases, with 14 bases between them. The CDR3 runs 14 residues. CDR1 and CDR2 from the germline V gene are MNHNY and SVGAGI (reference sequence). This table comes from immunoSEQ multiplex PCR, and its TCRdb copy is limited to in-frame clones, with some not included. The profile shows some 350,000 clones, about nine tenths of them singletons. The V gene is TRBV6-6, the J gene TRBJ1-5, with D possibly TRBD1 on 6 matching bases. The sequence was collected from a woman aged 70-85 years with COVID-19, enrolled during active disease. The specimen sequenced was peripheral blood. The CDR3 DNA reads TGTGCCTCGTCAGGGGAGCTTAGCAATCAGCCCCAGCATTTT. This codes for CASSGELSNQPQHF.